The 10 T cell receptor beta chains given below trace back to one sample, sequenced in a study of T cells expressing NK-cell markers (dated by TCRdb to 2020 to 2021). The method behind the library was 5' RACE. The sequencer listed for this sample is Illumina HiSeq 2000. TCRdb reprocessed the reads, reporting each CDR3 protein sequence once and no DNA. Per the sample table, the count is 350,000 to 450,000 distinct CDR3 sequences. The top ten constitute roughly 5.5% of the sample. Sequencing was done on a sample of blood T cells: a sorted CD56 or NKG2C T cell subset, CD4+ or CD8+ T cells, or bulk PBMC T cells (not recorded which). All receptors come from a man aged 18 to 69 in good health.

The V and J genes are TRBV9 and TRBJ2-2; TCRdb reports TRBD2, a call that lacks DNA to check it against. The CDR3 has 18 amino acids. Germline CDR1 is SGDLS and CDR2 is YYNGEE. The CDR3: CASSVDAAGGLKTGELFF.

This CDR3 is CASSSSDRVLDEQFF. The chain joins TRBV5-1 to TRBJ2-1; lacking DNA, the TRBD1 call made by TCRdb goes unchecked. The germline V gene encodes CDR1 SGHRS and CDR2 YFSETQ. This CDR3 region has 15 residues.

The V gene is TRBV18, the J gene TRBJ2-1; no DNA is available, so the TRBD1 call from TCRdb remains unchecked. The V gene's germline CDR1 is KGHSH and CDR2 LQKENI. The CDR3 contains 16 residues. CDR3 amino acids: CASSRLPGQNYNEQFF.

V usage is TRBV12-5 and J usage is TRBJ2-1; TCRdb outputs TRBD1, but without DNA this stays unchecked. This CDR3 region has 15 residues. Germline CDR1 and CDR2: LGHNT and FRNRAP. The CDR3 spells CASGQNRGLGYEQFF. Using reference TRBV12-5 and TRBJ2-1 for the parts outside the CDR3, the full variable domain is DARVTQTPRHKVTEMGQEVTMRCQPILGHNTVFWYRQTMMQGLELLAYFRNRAPLDDSGMPKDRFSAEMPDATLATLKIQPSEPRDSAVYFCASGQNRGLGYEQFFGPGTRLTVL.

Here the CDR3 reads CASSSTGRYEPQHF. The chain is built from TRBV5-6 and TRBJ1-5; TCRdb lists TRBD1, though no DNA is available to test this call. This CDR3 is 14 amino acids long. Germline CDR1 and CDR2: SGHDT and YYEEEE.

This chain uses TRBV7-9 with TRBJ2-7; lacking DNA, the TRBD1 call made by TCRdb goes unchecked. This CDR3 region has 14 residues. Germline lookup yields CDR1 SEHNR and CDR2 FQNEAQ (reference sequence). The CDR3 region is CASSSRGLPYEQYF.

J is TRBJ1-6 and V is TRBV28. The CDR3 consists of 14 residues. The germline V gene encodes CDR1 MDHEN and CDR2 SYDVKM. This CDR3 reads CASSFPMRNSPLHF.

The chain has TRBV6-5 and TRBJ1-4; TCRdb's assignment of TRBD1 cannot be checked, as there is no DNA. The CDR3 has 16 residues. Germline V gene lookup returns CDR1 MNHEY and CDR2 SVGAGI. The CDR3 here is CASSSGTLATNEKLFF.

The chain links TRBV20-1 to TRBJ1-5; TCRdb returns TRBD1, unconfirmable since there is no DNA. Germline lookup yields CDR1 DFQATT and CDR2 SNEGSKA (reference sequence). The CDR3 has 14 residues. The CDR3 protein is CSATYRGVNQPQHF.

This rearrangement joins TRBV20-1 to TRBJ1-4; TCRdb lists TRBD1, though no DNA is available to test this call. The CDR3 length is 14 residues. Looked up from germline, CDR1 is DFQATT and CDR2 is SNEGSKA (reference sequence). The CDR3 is CSARGRTGSEKLFF.